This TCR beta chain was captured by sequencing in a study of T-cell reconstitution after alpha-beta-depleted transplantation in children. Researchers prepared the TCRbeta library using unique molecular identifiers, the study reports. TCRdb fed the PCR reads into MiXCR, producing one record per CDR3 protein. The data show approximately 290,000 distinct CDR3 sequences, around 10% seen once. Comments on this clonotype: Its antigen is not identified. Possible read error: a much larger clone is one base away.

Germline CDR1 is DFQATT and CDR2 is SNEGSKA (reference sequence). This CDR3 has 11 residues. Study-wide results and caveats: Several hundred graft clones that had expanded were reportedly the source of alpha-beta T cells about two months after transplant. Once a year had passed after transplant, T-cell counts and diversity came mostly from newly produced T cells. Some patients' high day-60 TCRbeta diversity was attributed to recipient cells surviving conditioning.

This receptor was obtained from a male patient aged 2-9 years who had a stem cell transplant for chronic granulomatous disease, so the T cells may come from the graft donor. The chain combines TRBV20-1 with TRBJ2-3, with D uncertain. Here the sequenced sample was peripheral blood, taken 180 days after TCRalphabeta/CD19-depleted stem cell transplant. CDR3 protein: CSALHTDTQDF. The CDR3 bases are TGCAGTGCTCTACACACAGATACGCAGGATTTT.